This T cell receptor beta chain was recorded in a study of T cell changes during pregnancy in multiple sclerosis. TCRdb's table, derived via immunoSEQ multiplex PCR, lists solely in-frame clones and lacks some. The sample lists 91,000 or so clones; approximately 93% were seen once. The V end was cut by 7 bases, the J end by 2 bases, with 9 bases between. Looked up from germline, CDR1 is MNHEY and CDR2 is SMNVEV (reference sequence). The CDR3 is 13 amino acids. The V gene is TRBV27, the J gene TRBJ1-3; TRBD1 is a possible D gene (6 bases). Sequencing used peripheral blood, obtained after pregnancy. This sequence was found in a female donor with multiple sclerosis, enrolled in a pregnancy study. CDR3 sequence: CASMDRAGNTIYF. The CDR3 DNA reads TGTGCCAGCATGGACAGAGCTGGAAACACCATATATTTT.